A selection of T cell receptor beta chains follows, all from one sample in a study of spatial heterogeneity in lung cancer. Each CDR3 protein is one row after TCRdb ran MiXCR on the 5' RACE reads. The data show approximately 92,000 distinct CDR3 sequences, with approximately 12% seen just once and over 40% held by the top ten. Sequencing used PBMCs, obtained at surgery. The receptors were gathered from a male donor with early-stage non-small cell lung cancer. The CDR3 runs from the conserved cysteine through the conserved F or W. The D gene is left open where the match is weak. Expanded clones are given a class, and other clones once, few, many or no size at all.

D gene	clone size	CDR3 length	J gene	V gene	CDR3 DNA	CDR3 protein
TRBD2	many	17	TRBJ2-2	TRBV9	TGTGCCAGCAGCCTAGCGGTAGCGGGAGGCGGCACCGGGGAGCTGTTTTTT	CASSLAVAGGGTGELFF
.	many	13	TRBJ1-1	TRBV27	TGTGCCAGCAGTTTAGGGGTGGGCACTGAAGCTTTCTTT	CASSLGVGTEAFF
.	few	15	TRBJ2-3	TRBV19	TGTGCCAGTAGTCAAGGTGCGGGGGCCACAGATACGCAGTATTTT	CASSQGAGATDTQYF
TRBD2	few	16	TRBJ2-3	TRBV7-3	TGTGCCAGCAGCCCGCTAGGCGGGAGACGGGCAGATACGCAGTATTTT	CASSPLGGRRADTQYF
.	.	15	TRBJ1-5	TRBV7-2	TGTGCCAGCAGCTACCTACCAGGAGACAATCAGCCCCAGCATTTT	CASSYLPGDNQPQHF
TRBD1	.	15	TRBJ2-7	TRBV19	TGTGCCAGTAGTATAAACGGACAGGGGAACTACGAGCAGTACTTC	CASSINGQGNYEQYF
.	.	12	TRBJ2-7	TRBV6-2/TRBV6-3	TGTGCCAGCAGGGCTCAGTCGGCCGAGCAGTACTTC	CASRAQSAEQYF
.	.	15	TRBJ2-2	TRBV7-2	TGTGCCAGCAGCTACAGGGGAGGGTTTAGCGGGGAGCTGTTTTTT	CASSYRGGFSGELFF
.	few	16	TRBJ2-1	TRBV10-3	TGTGCCATCAGTGAGCCCCGAAGTCTAGCGACCAATGAGCAGTTCTTC	CAISEPRSLATNEQFF
.	many	13	TRBJ1-2	TRBV25-1	TGTGCCAGCACCTTAACTGGGGCAGGCGGCTACACCTTC	CASTLTGAGGYTF
.	few	14	TRBJ2-3	TRBV7-2	TGTGCCAGCAGCTTAAGCGGCCGCACAGATACGCAGTATTTT	CASSLSGRTDTQYF
.	.	11	TRBJ2-7	TRBV28	TGTGCCAGCAGTGGGCTTCTCGAGCAGTACTTC	CASSGLLEQYF
.	.	14	TRBJ2-3	TRBV20-1	TGCAGTGCTAGCAGTCGCAGATACACAGATACGCAGTATTTT	CSASSRRYTDTQYF
.	many	16	TRBJ2-5	TRBV28	TGTGCCAGCAGTTCCACTTGGGAATATGGTCTGGAGACCCAGTACTTC	CASSSTWEYGLETQYF
.	.	16	TRBJ2-4	TRBV7-8	TGTGCCAGCAGCTTAGCGAAGAGGGTCCCTAAAAACATTCAGTACTTC	CASSLAKRVPKNIQYF
TRBD2	.	15	TRBJ2-5	TRBV7-2	TGTGCCAGCAGCTTAGCGCGGGGAGGGACAGAGACCCAGTACTTC	CASSLARGGTETQYF
.	.	11	TRBJ1-1	TRBV20-1	TGCAGTGCTCTGGCGGGAACAGTTGGTTTCTTT	CSALAGTVGFF